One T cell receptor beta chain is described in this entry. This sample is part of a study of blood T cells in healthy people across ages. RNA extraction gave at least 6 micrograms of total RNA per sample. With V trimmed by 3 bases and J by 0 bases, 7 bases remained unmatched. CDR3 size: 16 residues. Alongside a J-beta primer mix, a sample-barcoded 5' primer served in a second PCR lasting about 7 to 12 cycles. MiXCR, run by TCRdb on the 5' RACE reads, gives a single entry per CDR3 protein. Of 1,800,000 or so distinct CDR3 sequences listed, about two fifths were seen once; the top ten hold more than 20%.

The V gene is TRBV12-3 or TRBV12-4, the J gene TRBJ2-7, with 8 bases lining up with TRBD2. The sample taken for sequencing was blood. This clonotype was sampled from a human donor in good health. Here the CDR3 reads CASSLRAGGRSYEQYF. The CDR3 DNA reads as TGTGCCAGCAGTTTGAGGGCGGGGGGACGCTCCTACGAGCAGTACTTC.